The present TCR beta chain was sequenced within a study of blood T cell repertoires in COVID-19. Study details: COVID-19 samples, acute and convalescent, were from the United States, Italy and Spain.

Looked up from germline, CDR1 is SGHDT and CDR2 is YYEEEE. The germline V and J ends were trimmed by 1 base and 4 bases, with 14 bases remaining between them. CDR3 size: 16 residues. In the original processing: Reference gene primer amplification gave estimated nucleated cell counts. Assay used: immunoSEQ multiplex PCR; TCRdb lists only in-frame clones, some missing. V and J calls and clone size are those listed in that table; D and trimming were worked out from the DNA. The table lists about 110,000 clones, about 90% of them singletons. The gene calls are TRBV5-6 and TRBJ2-2; D is possibly TRBD1 (5 bases). The sequencing sample was made of peripheral blood. This sequence was found in a man between 40 and 49 years old with active or convalescent COVID-19. This CDR3 is CASSLIPGSGTGELFF. In DNA form, the CDR3 reads TGTGCCAGCAGCTTGATCCCAGGGTCGGGCACCGGGGAGCTGTTTTTT.